Presented here are 12 T cell receptor beta chains from one specimen sequenced in a study of blood T cell repertoires in COVID-19. Data came from immunoSEQ multiplex PCR; TCRdb stores just in-frame clones and leaves some out. There are roughly 240,000 clones in the sample; 86% occur only once, and approximately 2% lies in the top ten. The material sequenced was PBMCs or T cells enriched from blood (not recorded which). Receptor source: a woman aged 45 to 65 who had recovered from COVID-19.

The chain links TRBV11-2 to TRBJ2-7; D is ambiguous. The CDR3 extends over 15 amino acids. Germline CDR1 SGHAT, CDR2 FQNNGV. V lost 5 bases to trimming and J lost 2 bases, with 16 bases between them. CDR3 sequence reads: CASSNLPGVTYEQYF. CDR3 coding DNA: TGTGCCAGCAGCAATCTCCCGGGTGTTACCTACGAGCAGTACTTC.

J is TRBJ1-3 and V is TRBV7-2; TRBD1 matches at 8 bases. This CDR3 comprises 15 residues. Germline V gene sequence: CDR1 SGHTA, CDR2 FQGNSA. The trim removed 1 base at V and 7 bases at J, leaving 6 bases unmatched. The DNA for the CDR3 is TGTGCCAGCAGCTTAGGCAGGGGGCCTAGGAACACCATATATTTT. This sequence encodes CASSLGRGPRNTIYF.

This clone occurred a few times. The chain recombines TRBV2 with TRBJ1-4; TRBD1 is a possible D gene (5 bases). The germline CDR1 and CDR2 sequences are SNHLY and FYNNEI. V lost 8 bases to trimming and J lost 3 bases, with 16 bases between them. The CDR3 loop spans 15 amino acids. CDR3 nucleotide sequence: TGTGCCAGCGCTCCCGGGGGAATAGCTAATGAAAAACTGTTTTTT. This translates into CASAPGGIANEKLFF.

The chain employs TRBV28 and TRBJ2-7; 11 bases match TRBD2. Trimming at V came to 5 bases and at J to 5 bases, leaving 8 bases not matched to a gene. The germline V gene has CDR1 MDHEN and CDR2 SYDVKM. This CDR3 comprises 15 residues. The CDR3 is CASSPPLAGDHEQYF. The CDR3 DNA reads TGTGCCAGCAGTCCACCACTAGCGGGAGACCACGAGCAGTACTTC.

The chain couples TRBV18 to TRBJ2-2, with TRBD1 matching 9 bases. There are 15 residues in the CDR3. The J segment lost 5 bases and the V segment lost 3 bases, leaving 4 bases of the junction unmatched. Germline CDR1 is KGHSH and CDR2 is LQKENI. The CDR3 loop reads CASSPRQGGTGELFF. CDR3 in DNA: TGTGCCAGCTCACCGCGACAGGGGGGGACCGGGGAGCTGTTTTTT. The whole variable domain, filled in from reference TRBV18 and TRBJ2-2, reads NAGVMQNPRHLVRRRGQEARLRCSPMKGHSHVYWYRQLPEEGLKFMVYLQKENIIDESGMPKERFSAEFPKEGPSILRIQQVVRGDSAAYFCASSPRQGGTGELFFGEGSRLTVL.

The chain uses TRBV7-9 and TRBJ2-3, with TRBD2 matching over 14 bases. The CDR3 contains 17 residues. Germline CDR1 reads SEHNR; CDR2 reads FQNEAQ (reference sequence). Trimming took 5 bases from V and 4 from J; bases not matched to a gene: 8. CDR3 in amino acids: CASSRGLAGGSADTQYF. DNA of the CDR3: TGTGCCAGCAGCCGAGGACTAGCGGGGGGATCTGCAGATACGCAGTATTTT.

The chain recombines TRBV6-5 with TRBJ1-3; D gene ambiguous. This CDR3 comprises 14 residues. Germline V CDR1 and CDR2: MNHEY, SVGAGI. V lost 7 bases to trimming and J lost 0 bases, with 10 bases between them. The CDR3 protein is CASTSPGSGNTIYF. As DNA, the CDR3 is TGTGCCAGCACCAGCCCGGGCTCTGGAAACACCATATATTTT.

J is TRBJ2-7 and V is TRBV5-1; 10 nucleotides line up with TRBD1. In germline, CDR1 is SGHRS, CDR2 YFSETQ. CDR3 size: 20 residues. Trimming removed 0 bases from V and 4 bases from J; junction bases left unmatched: 19. In DNA form, the CDR3 reads TGCGCCAGCAGCTTGGGGAGGACGGGACAGGGGTCATCACCTATTTACGAGCAGTACTTC. As protein: CASSLGRTGQGSSPIYEQYF.

This clone was picked up one time. The chain uses TRBV5-5 and TRBJ1-6; possibly TRBD1 for D (6 bases). The CDR3 totals 14 residues. CDR1 SGHKS and CDR2 YYEKEE come from the germline V gene (reference sequence). Between the trimmed V and J ends, which lost 3 bases and 8 bases, there was a span of 12 bases. This CDR3 is CASSWDTTYSPLHF. CDR3 in DNA: TGTGCCAGCAGCTGGGACACCACCTATTCACCCCTCCACTTT.

The chain is built from TRBV29-1 and TRBJ2-1; 7 nucleotides agree with TRBD2. The V gene end was trimmed by 6 bases and the J gene end by 0 bases; junction bases not matched to a gene: 8. The CDR3 covers 15 residues. From germline, CDR1 is SQVTM and CDR2 ANQGSEA. CDR3 in amino acids: CSVLGGPGSYNEQFF. The CDR3 DNA reads as TGCAGCGTCTTGGGAGGGCCGGGCTCCTACAATGAGCAGTTCTTC.

The count of this clone is one. V and J are TRBV27 and TRBJ1-2, with TRBD1 identical over 10 bases. Germline V gene lookup returns CDR1 MNHEY and CDR2 SMNVEV (reference sequence). CDR3 length: 15 amino acids. J gave up 5 bases and V 5 bases, and 8 bases lay outside the gene matches. CDR3 coding DNA: TGTGCCAGCAGTCTCAGACAGGGGGCCCGGTATGGCTACACCTTC. Its protein product is CASSLRQGARYGYTF.

This clone was recorded a few times. The chain links TRBV18 to TRBJ1-4; the match to TRBD1 covers 9 bases. Trimming cost V 5 bases and J 8 bases; bases outside gene matches: 6. Per germline, CDR1 KGHSH and CDR2 LQKENI. The length of the CDR3 is 14 residues. The CDR3 DNA reads TGTGCCAGCTCAAGGGGACAGGGTGACGAAAAACTGTTTTTT. This gives the protein CASSRGQGDEKLFF.